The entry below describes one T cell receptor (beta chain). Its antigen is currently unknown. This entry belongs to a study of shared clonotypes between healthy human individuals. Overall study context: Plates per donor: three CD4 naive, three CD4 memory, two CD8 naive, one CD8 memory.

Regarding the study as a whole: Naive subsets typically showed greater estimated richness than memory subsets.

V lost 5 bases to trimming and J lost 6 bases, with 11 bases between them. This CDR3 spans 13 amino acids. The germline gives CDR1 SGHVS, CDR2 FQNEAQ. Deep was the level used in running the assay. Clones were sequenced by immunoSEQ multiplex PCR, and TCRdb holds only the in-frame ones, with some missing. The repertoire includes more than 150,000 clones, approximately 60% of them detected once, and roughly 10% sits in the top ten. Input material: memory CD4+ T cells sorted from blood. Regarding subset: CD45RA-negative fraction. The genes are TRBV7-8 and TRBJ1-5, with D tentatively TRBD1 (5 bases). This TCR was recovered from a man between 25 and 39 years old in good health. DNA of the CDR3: TGTGCCAGCAGCCCCGGGGGGTCTCAGCCCCAGCATTTT. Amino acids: CASSPGGSQPQHF.